These 10 T cell receptor beta chains originate from one sample sequenced in a study of T cell repertoires in cytomegalovirus infection. Their antigens are not known. TCRdb re-analysed the reads in MiXCR, keeping a single row per CDR3 protein. Here the sample spans a few hundred thousand distinct CDR3 sequences, about 40% being singletons. The specimen comprised cultured PBMCs, sampled from culture after CMV antigen stimulation. These TCRs come from a human donor in good health (CMV status not recorded). Some clones in this sample may be carry-over from other donors' samples.

This clonotype was detected a few times. The V and J genes are TRBV7-2 and TRBJ2-5; no definite D call. The germline V gene has CDR1 SGHTA and CDR2 FQGNSA. The germline V and J ends were trimmed by 1 base and 1 base, with 10 bases remaining between them. The CDR3 is 15 amino acids. The CDR3 nucleotides read TGTGCCAGCAGCTTAGGCGCCGCGAGCCAAGAGACCCAGTACTTC. It yields the protein CASSLGAASQETQYF.

This clonotype was picked up a small number of times. V is TRBV19 and J is TRBJ1-3; D call uncertain. CDR3 length: 14 amino acids. Germline CDR1 LNHDA, CDR2 SQIVND (reference sequence). The germline V and J ends were trimmed by 5 bases and 4 bases, with 12 bases remaining between them. This chain's CDR3 is CASSLSQEGNTIYF. CDR3 bases: TGTGCCAGTAGTCTGTCGCAGGAAGGAAACACCATATATTTT.

In this sample, this clonotype turned up many times. The CDR3, as DNA: TGTGCCAGCAGCCGAGACTACCAAGAGACCCAGTACTTC. Protein: CASSRDYQETQYF. The J gene is TRBJ2-5, the V gene TRBV7-2; D is ambiguous. The CDR3 has 13 residues. The germline CDR1 and CDR2 sequences are SGHTA and FQGNSA. V lost 5 bases to trimming and J lost 0 bases, with 7 bases between them.

The chain uses TRBV6-1 and TRBJ2-1, with 7 bases aligning to TRBD2. The junction had 16 bases not matched to a gene; V was cut back by 7 bases and J by 10 bases. Germline CDR1 is MNHNS and CDR2 is SASEGT. The CDR3 is made up of 15 amino acids. This chain's CDR3 is CASTSEPGIAGEQFF. The CDR3 region has the DNA TGTGCCAGCACTAGTGAACCGGGAATAGCGGGCGAGCAGTTCTTC.

The V and J genes are TRBV7-6 and TRBJ1-1; the D is unclear. Germline assignment: CDR1 SGHVS and CDR2 FNYEAQ. Trimming pared 3 bases from V and 4 bases from J, leaving 12 bases between. This CDR3 is built from 14 residues. Here the CDR3 reads CASSLEGLSTEAFF. The CDR3 DNA is TGTGCCAGCAGCTTGGAAGGGTTGAGCACTGAAGCTTTCTTT.

This clonotype was detected only a few times. This chain uses TRBV4-1 with TRBJ2-1; 7 bases are shared with TRBD2. CDR1 and CDR2 from the germline V gene are MGHRA and YSYEKL. Trimming removed 3 bases from V and 7 bases from J; junction bases left unmatched: 18. The CDR3 has 18 residues. The CDR3 coding sequence is TGCGCCAGCAGCCACCACGGGGCGGGGGAGTCCCTTAAAAATGAGCAGTTCTTC. Translating it yields CASSHHGAGESLKNEQFF.

J is TRBJ1-1 and V is TRBV20-1; 9 nucleotides agree with TRBD1. The CDR3 runs to 16 residues. Germline CDR1 reads DFQATT; CDR2 reads SNEGSKA (reference sequence). The trim removed 0 bases at V and 7 bases at J, leaving 12 bases unmatched. The CDR3 DNA follows: TGCAGTGCTAGAGATTGGGACAGGGCCACTGAGAGTGAAGCTTTCTTT. Translated: CSARDWDRATESEAFF.

The chain carries TRBV6-2 or TRBV6-3 and TRBJ2-2; 7 bases match TRBD1. The trim removed 8 bases at V and 5 bases at J, leaving 11 bases unmatched. Germline CDR1 reads MNHEY; CDR2 reads SVGEGT. There are 15 residues in the CDR3. For the CDR3, the DNA is TGTGCCAGCGGCATCCCGGGACAGCCAACCGGGGAGCTGTTTTTT. Protein product: CASGIPGQPTGELFF.

This clonotype has just a few counts. This chain links TRBV27 with TRBJ2-3; tentative D call: TRBD2 (5 bases). Germline V gene data show CDR1 as MNHEY and CDR2 as SMNVEV (reference sequence). The V gene lost 0 bases and the J gene lost 0 bases, with 16 bases spanning the gap. The CDR3 contains 18 residues. The CDR3 here is CASSLSTPGIASTDTQYF. The CDR3, as DNA: TGTGCCAGCAGTTTATCCACACCGGGAATCGCTAGCACAGATACGCAGTATTTT.

The chain joins TRBV9 to TRBJ1-1; 11 bases align to TRBD1. The germline V gene has CDR1 SGDLS and CDR2 YYNGEE. The CDR3 runs to 15 residues. V was clipped by 2 bases and J by 5 bases; unmatched bases: 5. The CDR3 spells CASSVEDRGLTEAFF. Here the CDR3 DNA reads TGTGCCAGCAGCGTGGAGGACAGGGGGCTAACTGAAGCTTTCTTT. Using reference TRBV9 and TRBJ1-1 for the parts outside the CDR3, the full variable domain is DSGVTQTPKHLITATGQRVTLRCSPRSGDLSVYWYQQSLDQGLQFLIQYYNGEERAKGNILERFSAQQFPDLHSELNLSSLELGDSALYFCASSVEDRGLTEAFFGQGTRLTVV.